This is a list of T cell receptor beta chains from one sample in a study of beta chain features in type 1 diabetes. Produced via immunoSEQ multiplex PCR; TCRdb's table is partial and in-frame only. Of under 95,000 clones in the sample, 25% to 35% are singletons; the top ten hold around 0.5%. Material for sequencing was stem cell memory CD4+ T cells from blood. These TCRs come from a young woman in good health. Each CDR3 is given with its conserved first and last residue.

TRBJ2-3 TRBV2 CASRGTSGGPDTQYF
TRBJ2-2 TRBV7-9 CASSLATGTTNTGELFF
TRBJ2-1 TRBV19 CASRHGLAGGPREQFF
TRBJ1-1 TRBV6-1 CASSATTQDAFF
TRBJ2-1 TRBV2 CASSEQLEQFF
TRBJ2-5 TRBV7-2 CASSPLPEETQYF
TRBJ2-2 TRBV5-1 CASSEVAGELFF
TRBJ1-1 TRBV5-4 CASSLAGAGGAEAFF
TRBJ1-2 TRBV6-6 CASSYQGGYTF
TRBJ2-5 TRBV7-2 CASSPTSEETQYF
TRBJ1-5 TRBV6-1 CASSTRGAQHF
TRBJ1-1 TRBV7-8 CASSLTHSGGATEAFF
TRBJ2-7 TRBV6-5 CASSYQGGGYEQYF
TRBJ1-1 TRBV6-5 CASSRGDRLQSAFF
TRBJ1-5 TRBV2 CASSPQGRGQPQHF
TRBJ2-7 TRBV7-2 CASSYLGLASNEQYF
TRBJ1-5 TRBV7-9 CASSIGQGAFQPQHF
TRBJ2-1 TRBV29-1 CSVARTGGVAGALNEQFF
TRBJ2-7 TRBV20-1 CSAKLRREQYF
TRBJ2-3 TRBV5-1 CASSPDRGPSTDTQYF
TRBJ1-6 TRBV2 CASRGQGFNSPLHF
TRBJ2-3 TRBV30 CAWSDSGGADTQYF
TRBJ2-1 TRBV4-2 CASSFGTSGSEQFF
TRBJ1-1 TRBV4-2 CASSSAGGATEAFF
TRBJ1-3 TRBV2 CASRISSGNTIYF
TRBJ2-3 TRBV5-1 CASIGGVGTDTQYF
TRBJ2-7 TRBV5-4 CASSVTSGLFYEQYF
TRBJ2-3 TRBV4-1 CASSQGYPPLTDTQYF
TRBJ2-3 TRBV21-1 CASSKTIAGGSTDTQYF
TRBJ2-7 TRBV9 CASMAGTGSLTRTYEQYF
TRBJ2-7 TRBV4-1 CASSPGAGSPYEQYF
TRBJ2-1 TRBV7-8 CASSFSGGNYNEQFF
TRBJ2-7 TRBV4-1 CASTQIAGVGNEQYF